The table lists the clone carrying this T cell receptor (beta chain) with many counts. Its antigen is as yet unknown. The germline V gene has CDR1 ENHRY and CDR2 SYGVKD. The CDR3 is made up of 17 amino acids. Losses at the gene ends were 0 bases for V and 0 bases for J; bases not matched to a gene: 4. The sample comes from a study of T cell repertoires in cytomegalovirus infection. At the level of the study: Well-studied HLA-B-restricted CMV epitopes were used in the study alongside recently identified HLA-C-restricted ones. Carrying CMV and the relevant HLA type showed in public TCR beta signatures. Study-wide results and caveats: HLA-C-restricted CMV clonotypes gave the most frequent clonotype in two of eight donors.

MiXCR, run by TCRdb on the reads, gives a single entry per CDR3 protein. This repertoire shows hundreds of thousands of distinct CDR3 sequences, roughly 46% found once; its top ten account for around 45%. The source is a human donor in good health (CMV status not recorded). Some clones in this sample may be carry-over from other donors' samples. The chain combines TRBV10-3 with TRBJ2-3; 9 bases line up with TRBD2. The specimen comprised cultured PBMCs, sampled from culture after CMV antigen stimulation. The CDR3 coding sequence is TGTGCCATCAGTGAGTCCCTAGCGGGAACCAGCACAGATACGCAGTATTTT. Its translation: CAISESLAGTSTDTQYF.